This T cell receptor (beta chain) was recovered during a study of T cell repertoires in cytomegalovirus infection (dated by TCRdb to about 2019). A note on the overall study: The HLA type of each donor mattered for the analysis, because public TCR beta signatures pointed to carriage of CMV infection along with the matching HLA type. Findings and caveats that apply to the study as a whole: Cumulative frequency of public TCR beta family members discriminated carriers of CMV infection plus the relevant HLA type in this cohort and an independent 352-donor cohort. The ex vivo response was dominated by HLA-C-restricted CMV-specific TCR beta clonotypes, which also provided the single most frequent clonotype in two of eight donors.

This clonotype has at least ten counts. Its antigen specificity is not known. No base-level quality is on record; no much larger clone is a single base apart. The CDR3 spans 13 residues, from the cysteine through the phenylalanine. Only the CDR3 DNA is retained, 39 bases long and in frame from the first base. As encoded in the germline V gene (reference sequence), CDR1 is GTSNPN while CDR2 is SVGIG. Trimming removed 6 bases from V and 3 bases from J; the gene matches leave 7 bases unexplained. Instrument on record: Illumina HiSeq 1500. TCRdb reprocessed the public reads (quality trimming at Q25 with fastp, clone calling with MiXCR) and kept in-frame beta chains. Rows are combined by CDR3 protein, so each entry shows the most common genes and DNA. The sample has more than 75,000 distinct CDR3 sequences on record, more than 3% of them singletons. Around 4.4% of the sample goes to the ten largest clones.

The chain is made from TRBV30 and TRBJ2-5, with TRBD1 matching 7 junction bases. The source is a human donor in good health (CMV status not recorded). Some clones in this sample may be carry-over from other donors' samples. Sequenced material: PBMCs. The encoded CDR3 is CACTQTGEETQYF. The bases read TGTGCCTGTACTCAAACAGGGGAAGAGACCCAGTACTTC.